This T cell receptor (beta chain) derives from a study of human T cells and chemical hapten exposure. Findings and limits, study-wide: Relative to controls, expanded TCRs formed significantly more large CDR3 similarity clusters.

V dropped 6 bases and J dropped 3; count of bases not matched to a gene: 10. Germline V gives CDR1 SQVTM, CDR2 ANQGSEA. The CDR3 contains 14 residues. As regards this clonotype: Its antigen remains unknown.

Specified time point: patch test 1, 2 weeks after DPC sensitization. Treatment reported: therapeutic diphenylcyclopropenone sensitization with weekly scalp DPC. In TCRdb, the RACE reads were re-called with MiXCR into one record per CDR3 protein. This sample yields 79,000 or so distinct CDR3 sequences, of which 25% to 40% are seen a single time; roughly 9.8% belongs to the top ten. Source: whole blood, taken in connection with sensitization to the hapten diphenylcyclopropenone (DPC). The receptor was isolated from a man in his forties with alopecia areata. Some clones in this sample may be carry-over from other donors' samples. This rearrangement joins TRBV29-1 to TRBJ1-1; 7 nucleotides match TRBD1. The CDR3 nucleotides are TGCAGCGTGGGCAGACAGGGTTTGGACACTGAAGCTTTCTTT. The encoded protein is CSVGRQGLDTEAFF.